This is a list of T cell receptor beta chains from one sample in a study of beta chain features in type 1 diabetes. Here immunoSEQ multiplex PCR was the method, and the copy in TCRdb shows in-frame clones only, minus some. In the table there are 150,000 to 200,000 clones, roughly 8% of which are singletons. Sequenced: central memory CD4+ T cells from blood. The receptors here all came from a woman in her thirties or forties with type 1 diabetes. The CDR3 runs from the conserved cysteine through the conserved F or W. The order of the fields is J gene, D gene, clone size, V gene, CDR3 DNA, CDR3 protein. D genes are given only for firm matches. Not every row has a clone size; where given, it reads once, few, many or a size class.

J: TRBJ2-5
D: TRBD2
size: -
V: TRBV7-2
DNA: TGTGCCAGCAGCTCTCAACTAGCGGGGGGCTCGAAGACCCAGTACTTC
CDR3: CASSSQLAGGSKTQYF

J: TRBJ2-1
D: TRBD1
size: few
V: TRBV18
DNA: TGTGCCAGCTCACCGCAGACAGGGTCGTCCTACAATGAGCAGTTCTTC
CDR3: CASSPQTGSSYNEQFF

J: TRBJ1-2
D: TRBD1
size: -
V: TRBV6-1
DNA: TGTGCCAGCAGCGTGGACAGGGGGAAAGGCTACACCTTC
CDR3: CASSVDRGKGYTF

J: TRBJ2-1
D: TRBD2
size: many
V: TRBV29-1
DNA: TGCAGCCTCCTAGCGGGGGGGCGGGGTGAGCAGTTCTTC
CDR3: CSLLAGGRGEQFF

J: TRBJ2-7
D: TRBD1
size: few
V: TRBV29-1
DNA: TGCAGCGTCTACCGGGACAGGCCCTACGAGCAGTACTTC
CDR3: CSVYRDRPYEQYF

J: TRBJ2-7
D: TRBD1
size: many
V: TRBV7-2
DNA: TGTGCCAGCAGCCCACAGGGGGCGGGGGAGCAGTACTTC
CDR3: CASSPQGAGEQYF

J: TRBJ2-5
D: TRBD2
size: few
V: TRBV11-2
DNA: TGTGCCAGCAGTCTTTTAGCGGGAGGTGGGGAGACCCAGTACTTC
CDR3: CASSLLAGGGETQYF

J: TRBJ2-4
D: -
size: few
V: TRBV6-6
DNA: TGTGCCAGCAACAGGGACCTCATTCAGTACTTC
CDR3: CASNRDLIQYF

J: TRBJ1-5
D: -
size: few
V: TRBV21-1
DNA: TGTGCCAGCAGCCCGAGGGTTGATCAGCCCCAGCATTTT
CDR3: CASSPRVDQPQHF

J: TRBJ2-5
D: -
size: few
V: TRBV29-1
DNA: TGCAGCGTTGGCAAGAACCGGGACACTGGGGAGGAGACCCAGTACTTC
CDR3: CSVGKNRDTGEETQYF

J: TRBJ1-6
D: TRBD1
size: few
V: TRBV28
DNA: TGTGCCAGCAGTTGGGACAGAGCTTCACCCCTCCACTTT
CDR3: CASSWDRASPLHF

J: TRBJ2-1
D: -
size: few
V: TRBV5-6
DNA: TGTGCCAGCAGCTTGGATGGAGGGCTTCGTGAGCAGTTCTTC
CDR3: CASSLDGGLREQFF

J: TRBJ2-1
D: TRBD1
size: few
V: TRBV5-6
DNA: TGTGCCAGCAGCTGGATGACAGGGGCTGACTACAATGAGCAGTTCTTC
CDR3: CASSWMTGADYNEQFF

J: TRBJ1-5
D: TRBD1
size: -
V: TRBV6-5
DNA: TGTGCCAGCAGCCCCTGGCAGGGGGCGGCTCAGCCCCAGCATTTT
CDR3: CASSPWQGAAQPQHF

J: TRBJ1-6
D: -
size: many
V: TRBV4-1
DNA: TGCGCCAGCAGCCAAGGGAGGGAGAGCCCAGATAATTCACCCCTCCACTTT
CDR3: CASSQGRESPDNSPLHF

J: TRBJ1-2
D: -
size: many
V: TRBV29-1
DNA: TGCAGCGTTCCCTCAGGGAATGGCTACACCTTC
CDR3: CSVPSGNGYTF

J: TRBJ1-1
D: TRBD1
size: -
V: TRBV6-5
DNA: TGTGCCAGCATCCCAGGGGGGAAGGCGAACACTGAAGCTTTCTTT
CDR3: CASIPGGKANTEAFF

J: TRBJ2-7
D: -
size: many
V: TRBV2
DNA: TGTGCCGGCTCCGGGGGGCCGACCTACGAGCAGTACTTC
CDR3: CAGSGGPTYEQYF

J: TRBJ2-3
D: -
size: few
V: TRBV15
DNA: TGTGCCACCAGAGCGGGTAGCACAGATACGCAGTATTTT
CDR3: CATRAGSTDTQYF

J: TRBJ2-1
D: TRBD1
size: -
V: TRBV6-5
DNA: TGTGCCAGCAAAGGACAGGGGTACAATGAGCAGTTCTTC
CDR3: CASKGQGYNEQFF

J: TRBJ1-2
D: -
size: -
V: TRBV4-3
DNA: TGCGCCAGCAGCCAAGAGTCACCCAGCTATGGCTACACCTTC
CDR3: CASSQESPSYGYTF

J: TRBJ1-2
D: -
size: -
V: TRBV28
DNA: TGTGCCAGCAGGCCACGGGGGGGGGACAATAATGGCTACACCTTC
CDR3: CASRPRGGDNNGYTF

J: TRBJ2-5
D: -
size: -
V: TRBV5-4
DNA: TGTGCCAGCAGCCCAAGAAGGGGTCCCCAAGAGACCCAGTACTTC
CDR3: CASSPRRGPQETQYF

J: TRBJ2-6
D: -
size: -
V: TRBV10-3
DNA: TGTGCCAGCAGTTACTCGACTGGGGCCAACGTCCTGACTTTC
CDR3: CASSYSTGANVLTF

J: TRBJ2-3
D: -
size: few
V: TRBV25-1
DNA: TGTGCCAGCAGTGAATATAGGGGAGGGGGACTCACAGATACGCAGTATTTT
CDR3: CASSEYRGGGLTDTQYF

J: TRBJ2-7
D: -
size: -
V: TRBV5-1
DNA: TGCGCCAGCAGCTTGCAGGCCGACTACGACGAGCAGTACTTC
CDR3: CASSLQADYDEQYF

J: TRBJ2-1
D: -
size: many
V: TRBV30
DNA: TGTGCCTGGGGTGGCGGGGCCCTCTCCTACAATGAGCAGTTCTTC
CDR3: CAWGGGALSYNEQFF

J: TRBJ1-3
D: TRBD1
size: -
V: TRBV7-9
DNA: TGTGCCAGCAGCTCAGGACAGGGGTTGAGGGGTGGAAACACCATATATTTT
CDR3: CASSSGQGLRGGNTIYF

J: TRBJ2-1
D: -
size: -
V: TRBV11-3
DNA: TGTGCCAGCAGCCCGGGGACGCGGGGCAATGAGCAGTTCTTC
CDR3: CASSPGTRGNEQFF

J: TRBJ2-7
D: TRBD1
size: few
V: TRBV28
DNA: TGTGCCAGCAGGGGAGCGGGACAGGGTAGCTCCTACGAGCAGTACTTC
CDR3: CASRGAGQGSSYEQYF

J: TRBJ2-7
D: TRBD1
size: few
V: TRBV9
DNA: TGTGCCAGCAGCGTAGGTCGGACAGGGGCCTACGAGCAGTACTTC
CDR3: CASSVGRTGAYEQYF

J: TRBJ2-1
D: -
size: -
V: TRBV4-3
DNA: TGCGCCAGCAGCCCGAGACTCGCCACCTCCTACAATGAGCAGTTCTTC
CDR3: CASSPRLATSYNEQFF

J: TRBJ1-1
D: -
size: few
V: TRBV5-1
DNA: TGCGCCAGCAGCCCTCCCAGGGGTGAAAACACTGAAGCTTTCTTT
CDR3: CASSPPRGENTEAFF

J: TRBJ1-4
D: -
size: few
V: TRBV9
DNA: TGTGCCAGCAGCGTCAGCCCCGGAGATGAAAAACTGTTTTTT
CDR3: CASSVSPGDEKLFF

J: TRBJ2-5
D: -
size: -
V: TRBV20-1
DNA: TGCAGTGCTAGGGAGGAGACCCAGTACTTC
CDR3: CSAREETQYF

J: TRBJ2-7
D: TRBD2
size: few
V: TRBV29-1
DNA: TGCAGCGTTACCTCCGGACTAGCGGGAGGCTACGAGCAGTACTTC
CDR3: CSVTSGLAGGYEQYF

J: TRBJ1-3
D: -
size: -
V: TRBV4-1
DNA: TGCGCCAGCAGCGAGGGCCTCCCTGGAAACACCATATATTTT
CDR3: CASSEGLPGNTIYF

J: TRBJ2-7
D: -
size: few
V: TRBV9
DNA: TGTGCCAGCAGCATCAACTCCTACGAGCAGTACTTC
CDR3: CASSINSYEQYF